These 19 T cell receptor beta chains were all obtained from the same sample, sequenced in a study of shared clonotypes between healthy human individuals. Clones were sequenced by immunoSEQ multiplex PCR, and TCRdb holds only the in-frame ones, with some missing. The repertoire holds 2 million or so clones, about 95% seen once, with about 0.13% in the top ten. The specimen was naive CD4+ T cells sorted from blood. Documented subset: CD45RA+ positively selected. Every receptor here comes from a man between 18 and 35 years old in good health.

J is TRBJ1-1 and V is TRBV11-1; TRBD1 agrees at 10 bases. Germline values: CDR1 SGHAT, CDR2 FQDESV (reference sequence). The CDR3 covers 15 residues. After removal of 4 bases from V and 4 bases from J, the junction contained 6 bases not matched to a gene. In nucleotides, the CDR3 is TGTGCCAGCAGCTGGGGGACAGGGGTGGGCACTGAAGCTTTCTTT. As protein: CASSWGTGVGTEAFF.

This rearrangement joins TRBV5-1 to TRBJ2-7; 7 nucleotides agree with TRBD1. The trim removed 3 bases at V and 2 bases at J, leaving 8 bases unmatched. Germline V CDR1 and CDR2: SGHRS, YFSETQ. This CDR3 is built from 15 residues. The CDR3 loop is CASSSEGAGAYEQYF. The DNA of the CDR3 is TGCGCCAGCAGCTCCGAGGGGGCAGGGGCCTACGAGCAGTACTTC.

V and J are TRBV6-5 and TRBJ1-1; tentative D call: TRBD1 (6 bases). Germline V gene sequence: CDR1 MNHEY, CDR2 SVGAGI. With 2 bases removed from V and 5 bases from J, the gap between germline ends came to 15 bases. CDR3 length equals 15 residues. CDR3 nucleotides: TGTGCCAGCAGTTACAACGGGGGGCTGGGAACTGAAGCTTTCTTT. Translated: CASSYNGGLGTEAFF.

The chain recombines TRBV7-2 with TRBJ2-5, with a weak D call TRBD2 (5 bases). The germline V gene has CDR1 SGHTA and CDR2 FQGNSA. The CDR3 runs to 16 residues. V lost 0 bases and J 5 bases, leaving 16 bases between the germline ends. The CDR3 here is CASSLARLQTGETQYF. For the CDR3, the DNA is TGTGCCAGCAGCTTAGCGCGTCTCCAAACGGGGGAGACCCAGTACTTC.

A remark on this clone: Other nucleotide sequences in the sample specify the same CDR3. The chain carries TRBV29-1 and TRBJ2-7; TRBD2 might be the D (7 bases). Germline V gene sequence: CDR1 SQVTM, CDR2 ANQGSEA. Trimming left V 6 bases short and J 6 bases short, with 12 bases between. This CDR3 is built from 11 residues. The CDR3 DNA is TGCAGCGTCGAGGGGGGGGGCGAGCAGTACTTC. It is translated as CSVEGGGEQYF.

This clone has just one count. The chain links TRBV11-2 to TRBJ2-7; D perhaps matches TRBD2 (7 bases). Deletions cut 3 bases from V and 2 bases from J, with 17 bases between. The CDR3 totals 16 residues. Germline V gene data show CDR1 as SGHAT and CDR2 as FQNNGV. The CDR3: CASSFGGRGSPYEQYF. CDR3 coding DNA: TGTGCCAGCAGCTTCGGGGGGCGGGGGTCCCCCTACGAGCAGTACTTC.

This chain connects TRBV4-3 to TRBJ1-1; 7 bases are a match to TRBD1. The V segment lost 0 bases and the J segment 4 bases; nucleotides outside the gene matches: 2. This CDR3 region has 14 residues. The V gene's germline CDR1 is LGHNA and CDR2 YSLEER. This CDR3 reads CASSQEEGATEAFF. The DNA of the CDR3 is TGCGCCAGCAGCCAAGAGGAGGGGGCCACTGAAGCTTTCTTT.

This chain links TRBV5-6 with TRBJ2-7, with D possibly called TRBD1 or TRBD2 (5 bases each). There are 14 residues in the CDR3. V lost 4 bases and J lost 6, with 17 bases in between. CDR1 and CDR2 (germline): SGHDT, YYEEEE. CDR3 sequence (DNA): TGTGCCAGCAGCCGCCGGGACCCGGTCCTCGAGCAGTACTTC. Protein sequence: CASSRRDPVLEQYF.

This clone appeared once. The chain has TRBV5-6 and TRBJ2-2, with a possible D match to TRBD2 (6 bases). There are 15 residues in the CDR3. CDR1 and CDR2 from the germline V gene are SGHDT and YYEEEE. Trimming took 3 bases from V and 7 from J, leaving 16 bases between them. The DNA of the CDR3 is TGTGCCAGCAGCTCCCAGCCGGGAGCGATCGGGGAGCTGTTTTTT. Amino acid sequence: CASSSQPGAIGELFF. Full variable domain (rest looked up from reference TRBV5-6 and TRBJ2-2): DAGVTQSPTHLIKTRGQQVTLRCSPKSGHDTVSWYQQALGQGPQFIFQYYEEEERQRGNFPDRFSGHQFPNYSSELNVNALLLGDSALYLCASSSQPGAIGELFFGEGSRLTVL.

The chain links TRBV28 to TRBJ1-6; 10 nucleotides align to TRBD1. The junction had 3 bases not matched to a gene; V was cut back by 2 bases and J by 8 bases. Per the germline V gene, CDR1 is MDHEN and CDR2 is SYDVKM. The CDR3 spans 15 residues. The CDR3 sequence is CASSLGDRGYSPLHF. The CDR3 region has the DNA TGTGCCAGCAGTTTAGGGGACAGGGGTTATTCACCCCTCCACTTT.

The chain recombines TRBV28 with TRBJ1-2; D is uncertain. V was shortened by 3 bases and J by 4 bases, with 9 bases between the two germline ends. This CDR3 comprises 13 residues. Germline V gives CDR1 MDHEN, CDR2 SYDVKM. CDR3 nucleotide sequence: TGTGCCAGCAGTTTCGGGAGTGCCTATGGCTACACCTTC. This gives the protein CASSFGSAYGYTF.

Comment on this clone: This CDR3 is also generated by other DNA sequences in the sample. The chain joins TRBV6-5 to TRBJ1-1; no reliable D call. This CDR3 is 11 amino acids long. Trimming removed 8 bases at V and 3 bases at J, with 7 bases between. Germline CDR1 and CDR2: MNHEY and SVGAGI. DNA for the CDR3: TGTGCCAGCCGTCGCGACACTGAAGCTTTCTTT. It codes for CASRRDTEAFF.

The chain carries TRBV5-4 and TRBJ2-1; TRBD2 agrees at 7 bases. CDR1 is SGHNT and CDR2 is YYREEE in the germline V gene (reference sequence). This CDR3 is 13 amino acids long. V lost 4 bases, J lost 7 bases, and 5 bases stayed unmatched. The CDR3 DNA follows: TGTGCCAGCAGCCCGACCGGGGGGAATGAGCAGTTCTTC. Amino acid sequence: CASSPTGGNEQFF.

The V gene is TRBV9, the J gene TRBJ1-2; tentative D call: TRBD1 (5 bases). CDR3 length: 17 amino acids. The germline gives CDR1 SGDLS, CDR2 YYNGEE. The V end was cut by 2 bases, the J end by 4 bases, with 21 bases between. CDR3 amino acids: CASSVFPTAREIYGYTF. The DNA of the CDR3 is TGTGCCAGCAGCGTTTTCCCTACCGCCAGGGAAATCTATGGCTACACCTTC. The full variable domain, with the rest looked up from reference TRBV9 and TRBJ1-2, is DSGVTQTPKHLITATGQRVTLRCSPRSGDLSVYWYQQSLDQGLQFLIQYYNGEERAKGNILERFSAQQFPDLHSELNLSSLELGDSALYFCASSVFPTAREIYGYTFGSGTRLTVV.

V gene TRBV7-8 combines with J gene TRBJ2-7; 7 bases agree with TRBD2. Losses at the gene ends were 6 bases for V and 4 bases for J; bases not matched to a gene: 9. Germline V gene data show CDR1 as SGHVS and CDR2 as FQNEAQ. This CDR3 has 14 residues. The DNA for the CDR3 is TGTGCCAGCAGTGAGGGGAGGGTTTTTTACGAGCAGTACTTC. The encoded protein is CASSEGRVFYEQYF. Supplemented by reference TRBV7-8 and TRBJ2-7, the full variable domain reads GAGVSQSPRYKVAKRGQDVALRCDPISGHVSLFWYQQALGQGPEFLTYFQNEAQLDKSGLPSDRFFAERPEGSVSTLKIQRTQQEDSAVYLCASSEGRVFYEQYFGPGTRLTVT.

The rearrangement uses TRBV30 and TRBJ1-2; 7 bases agree with TRBD1. The trim removed 5 bases at V and 4 bases at J, leaving 16 bases unmatched. The CDR3 contains 16 residues. The germline gives CDR1 GTSNPN, CDR2 SVGIG (reference sequence). The CDR3 loop reads CAWASGTAPLSYGYTF. In DNA form, the CDR3 reads TGTGCCTGGGCTTCCGGGACAGCCCCCCTATCCTATGGCTACACCTTC. Variable domain in full (rest from reference TRBV30 and TRBJ1-2): SQTIHQWPATLVQPVGSPLSLECTVEGTSNPNLYWYRQAAGRGLQLLFYSVGIGQISSEVPQNLSASRPQDRQFILSSKKLLLSDSGFYLCAWASGTAPLSYGYTFGSGTRLTVV.

The chain recombines TRBV25-1 with TRBJ2-3; D unresolved. Trimming removed 8 bases at V and 0 bases at J, with 15 bases between. Germline CDR1 MGHDK, CDR2 SYGVNS. The CDR3 contains 15 residues. The CDR3 region is CASRSFVGSTDTQYF. CDR3 DNA: TGTGCCAGCCGTAGCTTCGTGGGGAGCACAGATACGCAGTATTTT.

Of note for this clone: Other nucleotide sequences in the sample specify the same CDR3. This chain connects TRBV7-9 to TRBJ1-1; D ambiguous. CDR3 size: 13 residues. The germline gives CDR1 SEHNR, CDR2 FQNEAQ (reference sequence). The V and J ends lost 1 base and 0 bases respectively, with 3 bases between them. The CDR3 sequence: CASSLEVNTEAFF. In DNA form, the CDR3 reads TGTGCCAGCAGCTTAGAGGTGAACACTGAAGCTTTCTTT. Looking up the rest from reference TRBV7-9 and TRBJ1-1 gives the full variable domain: DTGVSQNPRHKITKRGQNVTFRCDPISEHNRLYWYRQTLGQGPEFLTYFQNEAQLEKSRLLSDRFSAERPKGSFSTLEIQRTEQGDSAMYLCASSLEVNTEAFFGQGTRLTVV.

This chain connects TRBV19 to TRBJ2-4; weak D call: TRBD2 (6 bases). This CDR3 has 14 residues. Germline CDR1 LNHDA, CDR2 SQIVND (reference sequence). Trimming left V 4 bases short and J 6 bases short, with 13 bases between. The CDR3 loop is CASSTTRLGNIQYF. The CDR3 DNA follows: TGTGCCAGTAGTACGACTAGGTTGGGAAACATTCAGTACTTC. Variable domain in full (rest from reference TRBV19 and TRBJ2-4): DGGITQSPKYLFRKEGQNVTLSCEQNLNHDAMYWYRQDPGQGLRLIYYSQIVNDFQKGDIAEGYSVSREKKESFPLTVTSAQKNPTAFYLCASSTTRLGNIQYFGAGTRLSVL.